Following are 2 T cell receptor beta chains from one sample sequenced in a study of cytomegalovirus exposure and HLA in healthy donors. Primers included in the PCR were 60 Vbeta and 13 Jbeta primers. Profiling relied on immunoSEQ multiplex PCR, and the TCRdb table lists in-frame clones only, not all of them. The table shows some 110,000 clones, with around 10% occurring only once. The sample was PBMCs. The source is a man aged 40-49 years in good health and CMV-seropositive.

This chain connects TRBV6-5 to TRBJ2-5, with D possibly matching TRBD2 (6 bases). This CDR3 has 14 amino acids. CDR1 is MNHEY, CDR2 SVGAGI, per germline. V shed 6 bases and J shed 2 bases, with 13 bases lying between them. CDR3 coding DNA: TGTGCCAGCAGACAGACGGGACTTCAAGAGACCCAGTACTTC. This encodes CASRQTGLQETQYF.

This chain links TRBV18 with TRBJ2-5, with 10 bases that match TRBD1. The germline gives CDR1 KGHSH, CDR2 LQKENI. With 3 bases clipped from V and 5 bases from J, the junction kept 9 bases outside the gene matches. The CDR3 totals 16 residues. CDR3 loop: CASSPTGQGSRETQYF. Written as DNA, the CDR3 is TGTGCCAGCTCACCTACGGGACAGGGGAGTCGGGAGACCCAGTACTTC.